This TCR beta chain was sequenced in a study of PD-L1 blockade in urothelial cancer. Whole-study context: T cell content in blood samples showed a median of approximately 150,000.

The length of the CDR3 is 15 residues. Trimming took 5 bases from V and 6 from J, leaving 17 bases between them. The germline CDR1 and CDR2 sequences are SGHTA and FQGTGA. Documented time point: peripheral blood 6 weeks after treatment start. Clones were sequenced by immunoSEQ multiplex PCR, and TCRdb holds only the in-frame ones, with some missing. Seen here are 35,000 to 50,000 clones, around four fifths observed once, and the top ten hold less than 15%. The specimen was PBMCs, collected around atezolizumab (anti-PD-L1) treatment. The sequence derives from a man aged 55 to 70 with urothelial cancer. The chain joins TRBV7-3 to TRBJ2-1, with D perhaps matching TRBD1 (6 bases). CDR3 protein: CASSPQQGPANEQFF. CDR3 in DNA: TGTGCCAGCAGCCCTCAGCAGGGGCCCGCCAATGAGCAGTTCTTC.